This TCR beta chain was captured by sequencing in a study of cytomegalovirus exposure and HLA in healthy donors. Primers: 60 Vbeta forward and 13 Jbeta reverse. Only in-frame clones appear in the TCRdb table, and some are missing; sequencing was by immunoSEQ multiplex PCR. The table shows about 160,000 clones, with roughly 80% occurring only once. The source material was PBMCs. The source of this sequence is a man aged 25 to 45 in good health and CMV-seronegative.

CDR3: CASSPRTGEIYNEQFF. The CDR3 coding sequence is TGTGCCAGCAGCCCCAGGACAGGGGAAATATACAATGAGCAGTTCTTC. V and J are TRBV7-9 and TRBJ2-1, with 9 nucleotides matching TRBD1. This CDR3 has 16 residues. V lost 5 bases and J lost 4; bases outside the gene matches: 9. Germline CDR1 is SEHNR and CDR2 is FQNEAQ (reference sequence).